A single sample is the source of the 13 T cell receptor beta chains below, sequenced in a study of CD8 T cells in Susac syndrome. RNA was extracted with the RNeasy kit, and a quantity of about 0.5 to 1 ug was reverse transcribed using random hexamers. TCRdb reprocessed the immunoSEQ multiplex PCR reads via MiXCR and lists one record per CDR3 protein. The data show 250,000 or so distinct CDR3 sequences, approximately 92% seen once. Material for sequencing was CD4+ T cells from PBMCs. Receptor source: a human donor with multiple sclerosis.

The table lists this clonotype with a count of one. The gene calls are TRBV2 and TRBJ1-5; perhaps TRBD1 as D (5 bases). Per germline, CDR1 SNHLY and CDR2 FYNNEI. Trimming shortened V by 5 bases and J by 9 bases, and 14 bases separated the two germline ends. The CDR3 consists of 13 residues. For the CDR3, the DNA is TGTGCCAGCAGTTCTACAGGCCCCGGGCCCCAGCATTTT. Protein sequence: CASSSTGPGPQHF.

J is TRBJ1-2 and V is TRBV10-3, with D possibly matching TRBD1 (6 bases). This CDR3 has 14 amino acids. Deletions cut 6 bases from V and 1 base from J, with 12 bases between. Germline V gene data show CDR1 as ENHRY and CDR2 as SYGVKD. Here the CDR3 reads CAIRPGASNYGYTF. As DNA, the CDR3 is TGTGCCATCAGACCAGGGGCTAGTAACTATGGCTACACCTTC.

The chain has TRBV5-1 and TRBJ1-1; 8 bases match TRBD1. Per the germline V gene, CDR1 is SGHRS and CDR2 is YFSETQ. Unmatched junction bases numbered 11, after V lost 3 bases and J lost 4 bases. This CDR3 has 16 amino acids. The DNA for the CDR3 is TGCGCCAGCAGCTCCAAGGCAGGGGGCGGCGGCACTGAAGCTTTCTTT. Residues: CASSSKAGGGGTEAFF.

The CDR3 DNA is TGCGCCAGCAGCTCCCCAGGCCTAGCGGGAGCCCGCACAGATACGCAGTATTTT. Its translation: CASSSPGLAGARTDTQYF. V gene TRBV4-1 combines with J gene TRBJ2-3, with 10 bases that match TRBD2. Per germline, CDR1 MGHRA and CDR2 YSYEKL. This CDR3 is built from 18 residues. V was pared by 5 bases and J by 1 base, with 12 bases of the junction left unmatched.

V usage is TRBV7-9 and J usage is TRBJ2-4, with no clear D. CDR3 length: 14 residues. Germline CDR1 and CDR2: SEHNR and FQNEAQ (reference sequence). V shed 3 bases and J shed 1 base, with 7 bases lying between them. CDR3 region: CASSLDLAKNIQYF. CDR3 in DNA: TGTGCCAGCAGCTTGGATCTGGCCAAAAACATTCAGTACTTC.

The rearrangement joins TRBV12-3 or TRBV12-4 to TRBJ1-2, with TRBD1 matching over 9 bases. CDR3 length: 13 amino acids. Trimming took 2 bases from V and 7 from J; bases not matched to a gene: 2. In DNA, the CDR3 is TGTGCCAGCAGTTTATCGACAGGGGGTGGCTACACCTTC. Encoded protein: CASSLSTGGGYTF.

The chain combines TRBV27 with TRBJ1-1, with D unclear. Per germline, CDR1 MNHEY and CDR2 SMNVEV (reference sequence). V was cut by 6 bases and J by 2 bases, with 4 bases left in between. There are 11 residues in the CDR3. Written as DNA, the CDR3 is TGTGCCAGCAGACATAACACTGAAGCTTTCTTT. Residues: CASRHNTEAFF.

The rearrangement uses TRBV3-1 and TRBJ2-1; TRBD2 matches at 12 bases. With V trimmed by 4 bases and J by 7 bases, 11 bases remained unmatched. The CDR3 is 17 amino acids. The germline CDR1 and CDR2 sequences are LGHDT and YNNKEL (reference sequence). The CDR3 DNA reads as TGTGCCAGCAGCCTCGAACGACTAGCGGGGGTCGGGAATGAGCAGTTCTTC. Its translation: CASSLERLAGVGNEQFF.

The rearrangement joins TRBV4-1 to TRBJ2-6, with 9 nucleotides matching TRBD2. Germline values: CDR1 MGHRA, CDR2 YSYEKL. The CDR3 runs 20 residues. The V gene end was trimmed by 0 bases and the J gene end by 0 bases; junction bases not matched to a gene: 9. Here the CDR3 reads CASSQERAGGLGSGANVLTF. DNA for the CDR3: TGCGCCAGCAGCCAAGAGAGGGCGGGGGGGCTAGGCTCTGGGGCCAACGTCCTGACTTTC.

CDR3 region: CASSARQEETGANVLTF. CDR3 coding DNA: TGTGCCAGCAGCGCCCGGCAGGAGGAAACTGGGGCCAACGTCCTGACTTTC. The gene calls are TRBV7-9 and TRBJ2-6; possibly TRBD2 for D (5 bases). The germline V gene has CDR1 SEHNR and CDR2 FQNEAQ (reference sequence). The CDR3 extends over 17 amino acids. Trimming took 5 bases from V and 2 from J, leaving 16 bases between them. Filled out from reference TRBV7-9 and TRBJ2-6, the complete variable domain reads DTGVSQNPRHKITKRGQNVTFRCDPISEHNRLYWYRQTLGQGPEFLTYFQNEAQLEKSRLLSDRFSAERPKGSFSTLEIQRTEQGDSAMYLCASSARQEETGANVLTFGAGSRLTVL.

CDR3 DNA: TGTGCCTGGACCGCCCGGACTAGTCAAGAGACCCAGTACTTC. Protein sequence: CAWTARTSQETQYF. This chain joins TRBV30 and TRBJ2-5, with 7 bases aligning to TRBD2. The V segment lost 4 bases and the J segment 2 bases; nucleotides outside the gene matches: 7. From germline, CDR1 is GTSNPN and CDR2 SVGIG (reference sequence). CDR3 length: 14 residues.

This chain connects TRBV18 to TRBJ1-1; 9 bases are a match to TRBD1. The CDR3 consists of 17 residues. After removal of 3 bases from V and 0 bases from J, the junction contained 8 bases not matched to a gene. Germline-derived CDR1 and CDR2 are KGHSH and LQKENI. The CDR3 nucleotides are TGTGCCAGCTCACCTTTGACAGGGGGAACAATGAACACTGAAGCTTTCTTT. Protein product: CASSPLTGGTMNTEAFF. The variable domain in full, completed from reference TRBV18 and TRBJ1-1, reads NAGVMQNPRHLVRRRGQEARLRCSPMKGHSHVYWYRQLPEEGLKFMVYLQKENIIDESGMPKERFSAEFPKEGPSILRIQQVVRGDSAAYFCASSPLTGGTMNTEAFFGQGTRLTVV.

This chain uses TRBV24-1 with TRBJ2-1, with D perhaps matching TRBD1 or TRBD2 (5 bases each). V was pared by 3 bases and J by 0 bases, with 11 bases between. This CDR3 has 16 amino acids. Germline V gene lookup returns CDR1 KGHDR and CDR2 SFDVKD. CDR3 in amino acids: CATSDGTWSSYNEQFF. CDR3 nucleotide sequence: TGTGCCACCAGTGATGGGACCTGGAGCTCCTACAATGAGCAGTTCTTC.